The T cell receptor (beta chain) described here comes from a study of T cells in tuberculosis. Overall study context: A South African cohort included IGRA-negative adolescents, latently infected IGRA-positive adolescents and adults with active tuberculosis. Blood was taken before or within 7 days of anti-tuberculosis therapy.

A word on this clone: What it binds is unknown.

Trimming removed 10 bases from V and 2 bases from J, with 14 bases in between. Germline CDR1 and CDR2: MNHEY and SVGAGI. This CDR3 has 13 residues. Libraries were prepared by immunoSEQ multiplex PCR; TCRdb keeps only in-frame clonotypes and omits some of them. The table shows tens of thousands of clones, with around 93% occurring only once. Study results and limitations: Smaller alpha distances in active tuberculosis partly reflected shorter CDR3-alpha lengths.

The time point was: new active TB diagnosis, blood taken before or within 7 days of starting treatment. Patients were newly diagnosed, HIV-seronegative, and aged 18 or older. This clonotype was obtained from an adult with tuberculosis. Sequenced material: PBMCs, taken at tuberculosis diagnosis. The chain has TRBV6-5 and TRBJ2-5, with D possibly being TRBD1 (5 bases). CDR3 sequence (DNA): TGTGCCACCCTAAGGGCAGGGCAAGAGACCCAGTACTTC. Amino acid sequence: CATLRAGQETQYF.